The 19 T cell receptor beta chains given below trace back to one sample, sequenced in a study of cytomegalovirus exposure and HLA in healthy donors. The PCR used 60 Vbeta and 13 Jbeta primers. Some clones are missing from TCRdb's copy, which holds only in-frame ones; the method was immunoSEQ multiplex PCR. The repertoire consists of 150,000 to 200,000 clones, with approximately 81% occurring once and the leading ten covering 0.7% to 0.95%. What was sequenced was PBMCs. The receptors shown here come from a woman aged 18-30 years in good health and CMV-seronegative.

This clone was detected only a few times. The chain couples TRBV10-3 to TRBJ2-1; TRBD1 might be the D (6 bases). Trimming stripped 7 bases from V and 3 bases from J, with 25 bases between. Germline V lookup: CDR1 ENHRY, CDR2 SYGVKD. The length of the CDR3 is 18 residues. The CDR3 region is CAIKGGWGTHQIYNEQFF. The DNA for the CDR3 is TGTGCCATCAAGGGCGGGTGGGGGACACACCAAATCTACAATGAGCAGTTCTTC.

The V call is TRBV7-9, the J call TRBJ2-7; D is unresolved. This CDR3 contains 13 residues. In germline, CDR1 is SEHNR, CDR2 FQNEAQ (reference sequence). V lost 5 bases and J lost 0, with 8 bases in between. CDR3 nucleotide sequence: TGTGCCAGCAGCGGTGACTCCTCCTACGAGCAGTACTTC. It encodes CASSGDSSYEQYF.

This chain joins TRBV4-1 and TRBJ2-7, with 13 bases lining up with TRBD2. The length of the CDR3 is 15 residues. V lost 4 bases and J lost 2; bases outside the gene matches: 2. Per germline, CDR1 MGHRA and CDR2 YSYEKL. This CDR3 reads CASSPGTSGTYEQYF. The CDR3 DNA reads TGCGCCAGCAGCCCTGGGACTAGCGGGACCTACGAGCAGTACTTC.

The chain links TRBV27 to TRBJ1-2; D is unresolved. V gave up 4 bases and J gave up 2 bases, with 11 bases separating them. Germline V gives CDR1 MNHEY, CDR2 SMNVEV (reference sequence). CDR3 size: 14 residues. This chain's CDR3 is CASSSLTGNYGYTF. CDR3 in DNA: TGTGCCAGCAGTTCATTGACGGGGAACTATGGCTACACCTTC.

This clone was found once. The rearrangement joins TRBV7-6 to TRBJ2-3; D call uncertain. Germline values: CDR1 SGHVS, CDR2 FNYEAQ. There are 12 residues in the CDR3. The V and J ends lost 2 bases and 5 bases respectively, with 5 bases between them. The CDR3: CASSLIRDTQYF. The CDR3 nucleotides read TGTGCCAGCAGCTTAATTAGAGATACGCAGTATTTT.

The chain joins TRBV27 to TRBJ1-1; D gene uncertain. Trimming took off 5 bases at V and 4 bases at J, with 14 bases between the two ends. CDR3 length equals 14 residues. CDR1 is MNHEY, CDR2 SMNVEV, per germline (reference sequence). The CDR3 is CASSPAIGSTEAFF. The CDR3 bases are TGTGCCAGCAGTCCCGCAATCGGGAGCACTGAAGCTTTCTTT.

The genes are TRBV11-3 and TRBJ2-1; 13 bases line up with TRBD2. CDR3 size: 15 residues. Germline V CDR1 and CDR2: SGHNT, YENEEA. The J segment lost 7 bases and the V segment lost 2 bases, leaving 2 bases of the junction unmatched. CDR3 in amino acids: CASSLRTSGRNEQFF. CDR3 coding DNA: TGTGCCAGCAGCTTAAGGACTAGCGGGAGAAATGAGCAGTTCTTC.

This clone is a singleton in its sample. The CDR3 spells CASSQGVSTDTQYF. The CDR3 DNA reads TGTGCCAGCAGCCAAGGAGTTTCCACAGATACGCAGTATTTT. V gene TRBV7-3 combines with J gene TRBJ2-3; D gene ambiguous. Germline assignment: CDR1 SGHTA and CDR2 FQGTGA. CDR3 length equals 14 residues. V lost 5 bases and J lost 2, with 11 bases in between.

The rearrangement joins TRBV25-1 to TRBJ2-1; the match to TRBD2 covers 7 bases. The CDR3 contains 16 residues. Germline assignment: CDR1 MGHDK and CDR2 SYGVNS. V shed 3 bases, J shed 1 base, and the junction held 6 bases outside the gene matches. The CDR3 region has the DNA TGTGCCAGCAGTGATAGGGGAGGGAGGTCCTACAATGAGCAGTTCTTC. Its protein product is CASSDRGGRSYNEQFF.

This rearrangement joins TRBV6-5 to TRBJ1-1, with unresolved D. V lost 4 bases to trimming and J lost 8 bases, with 20 bases between them. From germline, CDR1 is MNHEY and CDR2 SVGAGI. The CDR3 loop spans 15 amino acids. The CDR3 region has the DNA TGTGCCAGCAGTTTCGCGACGACTTTTGCCCGAGAAGCTTTCTTT. It translates to CASSFATTFAREAFF.

The chain is built from TRBV19 and TRBJ1-5; D may be TRBD1 (5 bases). V was shortened by 5 bases and J by 7 bases, with 15 bases between the two germline ends. Germline V gene sequence: CDR1 LNHDA, CDR2 SQIVND (reference sequence). The CDR3 is 14 residues long. CDR3 amino acids: CASSGNQGGQPQHF. The CDR3 nucleotides read TGTGCCAGTAGTGGTAACCAGGGAGGCCAGCCCCAGCATTTT.

The genes are TRBV6-4 and TRBJ2-1, with TRBD2 matching over 9 bases. The CDR3 spans 14 residues. Germline CDR1 reads MRHNA; CDR2 reads SNTAGT. Trimming removed 6 bases from V and 8 bases from J; junction bases left unmatched: 8. The CDR3, as DNA: TGTGCCAGCAGCCGACTAGCGGATAGCCATGAGCAGTTCTTC. Residues: CASSRLADSHEQFF.

This clone was picked up a small number of times. This rearrangement joins TRBV4-2 to TRBJ1-1; 9 bases agree with TRBD1. The CDR3 is 16 residues long. Germline values: CDR1 LGHNA, CDR2 YNFKEQ. The junction had 7 bases not matched to a gene; V was cut back by 4 bases and J by 1 base. CDR3 residues: CASSLETGGRNTEAFF. The CDR3 nucleotides are TGTGCCAGCAGCCTCGAAACAGGGGGCAGGAACACTGAAGCTTTCTTT.

This chain uses TRBV5-1 with TRBJ1-1; the D gene is possibly TRBD1 (5 bases). CDR1 is SGHRS and CDR2 is YFSETQ in the germline V gene. V lost 0 bases to trimming and J lost 7 bases, with 10 bases between them. The CDR3 is made up of 13 amino acids. In DNA, the CDR3 is TGCGCCAGCAGCTTGGTTCGGGGGGATGAAGCTTTCTTT. This codes for CASSLVRGDEAFF.

The chain recombines TRBV4-2 with TRBJ2-7; 8 bases fit TRBD2. The CDR3 extends over 15 amino acids. CDR1 and CDR2 (germline): LGHNA, YNFKEQ. V shed 1 base and J 0 bases; nucleotides not matched to a gene: 2. CDR3 amino acids: CASSQVSGASYEQYF. The DNA for the CDR3 is TGTGCCAGCAGCCAAGTTAGCGGGGCCTCCTACGAGCAGTACTTC.

V usage is TRBV7-2 and J usage is TRBJ2-6; D is possibly TRBD2 (5 bases). Germline CDR1 reads SGHTA; CDR2 reads FQGNSA. CDR3 size: 16 residues. Trimming left V 4 bases short and J 0 bases short, with 10 bases between. DNA of the CDR3: TGTGCCAGCAGCTGGACCCGGGGCTCTGGGGCCAACGTCCTGACTTTC. Translated, it gives CASSWTRGSGANVLTF.

V and J are TRBV11-2 and TRBJ2-7, with a weak D call TRBD2 (5 bases). V was shortened by 1 base and J by 3 bases, with 10 bases between the two germline ends. The CDR3 runs 14 residues. Germline CDR1 reads SGHAT; CDR2 reads FQNNGV. The CDR3 spells CASSLAGIYYEQYF. CDR3 DNA sequence: TGTGCCAGCAGCTTAGCGGGGATCTACTACGAGCAGTACTTC.

This clone was observed a handful of times. The chain couples TRBV10-3 to TRBJ2-7; weak D call: TRBD2 (5 bases). Per germline, CDR1 ENHRY and CDR2 SYGVKD. V shed 0 bases and J shed 2 bases, with 11 bases lying between them. The CDR3 runs to 15 residues. As DNA, the CDR3 is TGTGCCATCAGTGAGTCCCGCACCGGGGCCTACGAGCAGTACTTC. Translated, it gives CAISESRTGAYEQYF.

V and J are TRBV9 and TRBJ2-7, with a possible D match to TRBD1 (6 bases). Germline assignment: CDR1 SGDLS and CDR2 YYNGEE. Trimming shortened V by 4 bases and J by 1 base, and 12 bases separated the two germline ends. CDR3 length: 14 residues. CDR3 in amino acids: CASSPRQDSYEQYF. The CDR3 DNA reads TGTGCCAGCAGCCCGCGACAGGATTCCTACGAGCAGTACTTC.